The entry that follows covers one TCR beta chain sequence. The antigen it recognizes is unknown. A read error may explain this, as a much larger clone is one base away. This sample's time point label indicates: newly diagnosed GD, antithyroid drugs for less than 3 months. RNA was extracted from PBMCs in TRIzol for both TCR sequencing and RNA sequencing. The diagnosis of Graves' disease followed American Thyroid Association guidelines. Recruitment of patients was carried out at an endocrinology department in Xi'an, China. Each patient gave approximately 9 milliliters of peripheral blood, collected in an EDTA anticoagulant tube. PBMCs were isolated by Ficoll Paque Plus density gradient separation without further T cell sorting. An Agilent 2100 Bioanalyzer and agarose gel were used to check RNA quality, while a NanoDrop 2000 measured RNA concentration. The library was built by means of multiplex PCR. The instrument given in TCRdb is Illumina HiSeq 4000. To build TCR beta libraries, CDR3 regions were amplified by Arm-PCR using iRepertoire HTBI primers. Gel purification was performed on PCR products prior to sequencing. Turning to the authors' computational methods: Across samples, roughly 60 TRBV and 15 or so TRBJ segments were identified and used for gene usage analysis of CDR3 amino acid clonotypes. Filtered high-quality paired reads were merged into contigs using COPE and FqMerger. BLAST was used to align contigs to IMGT TRBV, TRBD and TRBJ reference genes, with CDR3 defined following IMGT. Any clonotype with a frequency above 0.1% was classified as a highly expanded clone. Shannon entropy served as the measure of repertoire diversity, while the Gini coefficient captured V-J evenness. A clonotype was considered public if more than one individual shared it. The public reads were run again by TCRdb, first through fastp at Q25 and then through MiXCR, and only productive beta chains were kept. Each entry merges the rows of one CDR3 protein and shows their most common DNA and genes. What appears here as the V and J calls and clone size reflects TCRdb's work, not the paper's. This sample holds about 440,000 distinct CDR3 sequences; under 15% were observed only once. The top ten clones comprise roughly 17% of the sample.

CDR1 and CDR2 (KGHSH, LQKENI) derive from the germline V gene. The CDR3 contains 16 residues, cysteine and phenylalanine counted. The entry retains the CDR3 DNA only, 48 bases that are in frame from base 1. The data are from a study of regulatory T cells in long-lasting Graves disease (TCRdb year 2021). Background for the entire study: Patients with newly diagnosed Graves' disease had been on antithyroid drugs for under 3 months. This study used TCR sequencing and RNA sequencing of peripheral blood to compare persistent Graves' disease patients against newly diagnosed Graves' disease patients. The study was registered as a clinical trial and conducted in China. A total of around 35 samples were covered by TCR sequencing, comprising some 13 persistent and around 20 newly diagnosed Graves' disease patients.

What the work shows at the level of the full study, not this receptor alone: Only peripheral blood was studied, because thyroid tissue, the primary lesion, was inaccessible. Compared with newly diagnosed patients, patients with persistent Graves' disease had lower TCR Shannon entropy and fewer highly expanded clones, which suggests clonal expansion. As a limitation, the authors acknowledged that the small sample size may reduce accuracy. A larger number of public clonotypes was shared among persistent patients (approximately 2,500) than among newly diagnosed patients (approximately 1,000). Preferential use of TRBV28, TRBJ1-2 and TRBJ2-5 was observed in persistent disease, whereas TRBV20-1 and TRBJ2-1 were favored in newly diagnosed disease. Only the TCR beta chain was sequenced and analyzed.

The same sample was also used in a study of T cells in Graves' hyperthyroidism and ophthalmopathy. The second study reports: Stable Graves' hyperthyroidism was defined as no progression to ophthalmopathy during 18 months of follow-up. The hyperthyroidism patients were between 18 and 65 years old and newly diagnosed, with a disease duration of less than 2 months. Patients with uncontrolled infections, other autoimmune diseases, pregnancy or lactation were excluded. Clinical symptoms, serum thyroxine and TRAb, thyroid ultrasound, and orbital computed tomography formed the basis for the diagnoses. The first round of RT-PCR for the TCR CDR3 was performed with the HTBI primer set and the Qiagen OneStep RT-PCR kit. Blood samples also contained most of the expanded thyroid clonotypes (frequency above 0.001), which suggests that blood repertoires may reflect thyroid immune responses. A 13 V-J signature model separated ophthalmopathy from stable hyperthyroidism, with around 91% sensitivity and 81% to 83% specificity in cross-validation and 80%/75% in testing. In validation, progression to ophthalmopathy was predicted by the model with roughly 69% sensitivity and roughly 72% specificity, a median of roughly 6 months before onset. TCR V-J signatures able to tell the groups apart were searched for in a discovery cohort of about a hundred patients, of whom more than 40 had Graves' ophthalmopathy and 55 to 60 had stable Graves' hyperthyroidism. Prospective prediction of ophthalmopathy was tested in an independent validation cohort consisting of about 20 hyperthyroidism patients and some 17 patients who later progressed to ophthalmopathy. For training and testing, the 100 or so patients in the discovery cohort were randomly divided in a 7:3 ratio. Thyroid tissue and blood T-cell repertoires from more than 5 Graves' hyperthyroidism patients were also compared in the study. After sampling, hyperthyroidism patients received methimazole starting at 30 mg daily, and ophthalmopathy patients received high-dose intravenous methylprednisolone. A second multiplex PCR round built the libraries, followed by size selection and purification. Sequencing of the libraries was done on an Illumina HiSeq2000 using paired-end 100 bp reads. SOAPnuke was used to process the raw data, throwing out any read that contained adapters or uncalled bases, had a mean Phred below 15, or lacked an exact constant-primer or identifier match. COPE v1.2.5 was used to merge the high-quality paired reads, and each unique nucleotide sequence was defined as a clonotype. Clonotypes were aligned to IMGT TRBV, TRBD and TRBJ reference segments using MiTCR v1.1. The analysis included only V-J combinations with a frequency above 0.0001, which together covered 99% to 99.2% of the repertoires. A TCS score was defined as the ratio of F50 (clonal expansion) to E x V (chaos), with BLOSUM62-based TCRdist applied between CDR3 peptides within each V-J. Welch's t-statistics and random forest reduced around 510 V-J features to 13, which were used in a naive Bayes classifier (R e1071). Sample size was not statistically predetermined, and blinding of investigators to group allocation was not performed. The paper describes TCR Vbeta CDR3 sequencing of fewer than 150 peripheral blood samples, made up of under 50 ophthalmopathy patients, roughly 75 hyperthyroidism patients and about 17 progressor patients.

This receptor was obtained from a woman in her twenties or thirties with Graves disease. Donor details come from another sample of the same person, matched by shared clones. This chain is built from TRBV18 and TRBJ2-1; 9 of the junction bases match TRBD2. The material sequenced was peripheral blood mononuclear cells (PBMCs), taken at new diagnosis, from a patient treated with antithyroid drugs. DNA sequence: TGTGCCAGCTCACCAGGAGAGGTAGCGGGAGCGGATGAGCAGTCCTTC. Its protein product is CASSPGEVAGADEQSF.